Following are 31 T cell receptor beta chains from one sample sequenced in a study of cytomegalovirus exposure and HLA in healthy donors. Primers for the PCR totalled 60 Vbeta and 13 Jbeta. Method: immunoSEQ multiplex PCR; TCRdb's copy keeps in-frame clones and lacks some. Of about 110,000 clones in the sample, 70% to 75% were seen once. The sequenced sample was PBMCs. These receptors originate from a female donor in good health and CMV-seronegative.

The chain joins TRBV4-1 to TRBJ2-1; 9 bases align to TRBD1. From germline, CDR1 is MGHRA and CDR2 YSYEKL. This CDR3 region has 15 residues. J was trimmed by 4 bases and V by 4 bases; bases with no gene match: 5. The CDR3 here is CASSPRQGDYNEQFF. In DNA, the CDR3 is TGCGCCAGCAGCCCTAGACAGGGGGATTACAATGAGCAGTTCTTC.

The V gene is TRBV28, the J gene TRBJ1-1; TRBD1 might be the D (6 bases). The CDR3 loop spans 15 amino acids. Trimming shortened V by 7 bases and J by 5 bases, and 20 bases separated the two germline ends. CDR1 and CDR2 (germline): MDHEN, SYDVKM. The CDR3: CASTLRAGAGTEAFF. CDR3 nucleotides: TGTGCCAGCACCTTACGGGCGGGGGCAGGGACTGAAGCTTTCTTT.

This chain connects TRBV15 to TRBJ2-6; 12 bases are a match to TRBD1. The CDR3 sequence is 20 residues long. Trimming at V came to 3 bases and at J to 2 bases, leaving 11 bases not matched to a gene. The germline V gene has CDR1 LNHNV and CDR2 YYDKDF (reference sequence). This CDR3 reads CATSSQKPGQGAPGANVLTF. CDR3 coding DNA: TGTGCCACCAGCAGTCAAAAGCCGGGACAGGGGGCGCCTGGGGCCAACGTCCTGACTTTC.

The chain has TRBV6-1 and TRBJ1-2, with 7 nucleotides matching TRBD1. Trimming removed 2 bases from V and 2 bases from J; junction bases left unmatched: 8. The germline V gene has CDR1 MNHNS and CDR2 SASEGT. The CDR3 spans 16 residues. This chain's CDR3 is CASSEWTGDPNYGYTF. The CDR3 DNA sequence: TGTGCCAGCAGTGAATGGACAGGCGATCCGAACTATGGCTACACCTTC.

The chain uses TRBV7-3 and TRBJ2-1; TRBD2 agrees at 12 bases. From germline, CDR1 is SGHTA and CDR2 FQGTGA. V gave up 4 bases and J gave up 9 bases; unmatched junction bases: 16. The CDR3 consists of 18 residues. The CDR3 DNA follows: TGTGCCAGCAGCTACTCGACTAGCGGGAGATCTACTGTTGGTGAGCAGTTCTTC. Its protein is CASSYSTSGRSTVGEQFF.

The chain joins TRBV30 to TRBJ2-7; TRBD1 is a possible D gene (5 bases). The V and J ends lost 3 bases and 3 bases respectively, with 12 bases between them. The CDR3 length is 13 residues. Germline V gene sequence: CDR1 GTSNPN, CDR2 SVGIG (reference sequence). CDR3 sequence (DNA): TGTGCCTGGAGCTTAGGCAGGGTCTACGAGCAGTACTTC. Translated, it gives CAWSLGRVYEQYF.

The chain joins TRBV11-2 to TRBJ2-7; 7 bases are a match to TRBD2. The V gene end was trimmed by 2 bases and the J gene end by 1 base; junction bases not matched to a gene: 5. There are 15 residues in the CDR3. The V gene's germline CDR1 is SGHAT and CDR2 FQNNGV. Written as DNA, the CDR3 is TGTGCCAGCAGCTTAACTAGCGTGGGGTCCTACGAGCAGTACTTC. Translation gives CASSLTSVGSYEQYF.

The gene calls are TRBV28 and TRBJ2-7, with a tentative D call TRBD2 (6 bases). Trimming removed 6 bases at V and 5 bases at J, with 17 bases between. Germline lookup yields CDR1 MDHEN and CDR2 SYDVKM. CDR3 size: 14 residues. The CDR3 coding sequence is TGTGCCAGCAGGCGCCCAGGGTCGGGGGACGAGCAGTACTTC. It is translated as CASRRPGSGDEQYF.

This clone turned up a few times. This chain uses TRBV10-2 with TRBJ2-3; 11 nucleotides match TRBD2. This CDR3 has 17 amino acids. Per the germline V gene, CDR1 is WSHSY and CDR2 is SAAADI. V shed 10 bases and J 2 bases; nucleotides not matched to a gene: 14. This CDR3 reads CATKKEPGLAATDTQYF. In DNA, the CDR3 is TGCGCCACAAAAAAAGAACCGGGACTAGCGGCCACAGATACGCAGTATTTT.

CDR3 protein: CASSVLAGAYNEQFF. The DNA of the CDR3 is TGTGCCAGCAGCGTCTTAGCGGGGGCCTACAATGAGCAGTTCTTC. V gene TRBV9 combines with J gene TRBJ2-1; TRBD2 matches 9 bases. Germline values: CDR1 SGDLS, CDR2 YYNGEE. The CDR3 is made up of 15 amino acids. The ends lost 2 bases at V and 2 bases at J; junction bases unmatched: 2.

V and J are TRBV14 and TRBJ2-7; 11 bases fit TRBD1. Germline V gene data show CDR1 as SGHDN and CDR2 as FVKESK. J lost 2 bases, V lost 8 bases, and 14 bases had no gene match. The CDR3 is made up of 17 amino acids. The CDR3 sequence: CASQRTGGPFVTYEQYF. In nucleotides, the CDR3 is TGTGCCAGCCAGCGGACAGGGGGCCCGTTTGTTACCTACGAGCAGTACTTC.

The chain uses TRBV30 and TRBJ2-5, with 7 bases lining up with TRBD2. The germline CDR1 and CDR2 sequences are GTSNPN and SVGIG (reference sequence). The CDR3 covers 13 residues. V lost 0 bases, J lost 5 bases, and 3 bases stayed unmatched. The CDR3 nucleotides read TGTGCCTGGAGTGTAGCGGGGTACGAGACCCAGTACTTC. Its translation is CAWSVAGYETQYF. The whole variable domain, remainder taken from reference TRBV30 and TRBJ2-5, is SQTIHQWPATLVQPVGSPLSLECTVEGTSNPNLYWYRQAAGRGLQLLFYSVGIGQISSEVPQNLSASRPQDRQFILSSKKLLLSDSGFYLCAWSVAGYETQYFGPGTRLLVL.

This chain uses TRBV6-5 with TRBJ2-3, with 10 positions matching TRBD2. Germline loops: CDR1 MNHEY, CDR2 SVGAGI. The CDR3 is made up of 15 amino acids. V was pared by 4 bases and J by 4 bases, with 5 bases of the junction left unmatched. The CDR3 nucleotides are TGTGCCAGCAGTTTGCTAGCGGGAGTTCCAGATACGCAGTATTTT. This translates into CASSLLAGVPDTQYF.

This clone was counted only a few times. V and J are TRBV7-3 and TRBJ1-1; possible D gene TRBD1, 5 bases. CDR1 SGHTA and CDR2 FQGTGA come from the germline V gene. Between the trimmed V and J ends, which lost 4 bases and 1 base, there was a span of 16 bases. The CDR3 consists of 16 residues. CDR3 sequence (DNA): TGTGCCAGCAGCTCAAGGGGAGGGTTGGGGAACACTGAAGCTTTCTTT. Translation gives CASSSRGGLGNTEAFF.

The chain has TRBV2 and TRBJ2-1, with D possibly matching TRBD2 (5 bases). Trimming shortened V by 3 bases and J by 4 bases, and 16 bases separated the two germline ends. Germline V gene lookup returns CDR1 SNHLY and CDR2 FYNNEI. There are 16 residues in the CDR3. Here the CDR3 DNA reads TGTGCCAGCAGTGACGTGGTACTAGACGGGTACAATGAGCAGTTCTTC. Protein sequence: CASSDVVLDGYNEQFF. Based on the CDR3 plus reference TRBV2 and TRBJ2-1, the full variable domain is EPEVTQTPSHQVTQMGQEVILRCVPISNHLYFYWYRQILGQKVEFLVSFYNNEISEKSEIFDDQFSVERPDGSNFTLKIRSTKLEDSAMYFCASSDVVLDGYNEQFFGPGTRLTVL.

The V call is TRBV29-1, the J call TRBJ2-6; 10 positions match TRBD1. Germline CDR1 reads SQVTM; CDR2 reads ANQGSEA. This CDR3 contains 14 residues. V shed 8 bases and J 3 bases; nucleotides not matched to a gene: 4. The CDR3 reads CSRQGALGANVLTF. CDR3 DNA sequence: TGCAGCCGACAGGGGGCGCTTGGGGCCAACGTCCTGACTTTC.

The V gene is TRBV16, the J gene TRBJ2-3; 8 bases match TRBD1. The germline CDR1 and CDR2 sequences are KGHSY and FQNENV. CDR3 length equals 16 residues. V gave up 3 bases and J gave up 2 bases; unmatched junction bases: 7. The CDR3 DNA reads TGTGCCAGCAGCCACGGGACAGGATGGGACACAGATACGCAGTATTTT. It translates to CASSHGTGWDTDTQYF. The full variable domain, its missing parts supplied by reference TRBV16 and TRBJ2-3, is GEEVAQTPKHLVRGEGQKAKLYCAPIKGHSYVFWYQQVLKNEFKFLISFQNENVFDETGMPKERFSAKCLPNSPCSLEIQATKLEDSAVYFCASSHGTGWDTDTQYFGPGTRLTVL.

The chain's CDR3 is CASSSRPGNGYTF. In nucleotides, the CDR3 is TGTGCCAGCAGTTCTAGACCAGGGAATGGCTACACCTTC. The chain links TRBV27 to TRBJ1-2; maybe TRBD1 (5 bases). Between the trimmed V and J ends, which lost 4 bases and 6 bases, there was a span of 12 bases. Per germline, CDR1 MNHEY and CDR2 SMNVEV (reference sequence). The CDR3 consists of 13 residues.

The chain carries TRBV25-1 and TRBJ1-2; a weak D match, TRBD1 (5 bases). This CDR3 comprises 15 residues. V shed 3 bases and J shed 7 bases, with 18 bases lying between them. The germline V gene encodes CDR1 MGHDK and CDR2 SYGVNS. The CDR3 is CASSEGSSWGSGYTF. The DNA of the CDR3 is TGTGCCAGCAGTGAGGGATCCTCGTGGGGCTCTGGCTACACCTTC.

The chain joins TRBV11-3 to TRBJ2-3; possibly TRBD2 for D (6 bases). Trimming removed 5 bases from V and 0 bases from J, with 15 bases in between. Germline-derived CDR1 and CDR2 are SGHNT and YENEEA. The CDR3 runs 16 residues. The CDR3 sequence is CASSLGGEPSTDTQYF. In nucleotides, the CDR3 is TGTGCCAGCAGCCTCGGGGGTGAACCTAGCACAGATACGCAGTATTTT. The full variable domain, completed using reference TRBV11-3 and TRBJ2-3, is EAGVVQSPRYKIIEKKQPVAFWCNPISGHNTLYWYLQNLGQGPELLIRYENEEAVDDSQLPKDRFSAERLKGVDSTLKIQPAELGDSAVYLCASSLGGEPSTDTQYFGPGTRLTVL.

The V and J genes are TRBV25-1 and TRBJ1-5; 10 bases are a match to TRBD1. The J segment lost 5 bases and the V segment lost 8 bases, leaving 12 bases of the junction unmatched. The CDR3 is 16 amino acids. Germline assignment: CDR1 MGHDK and CDR2 SYGVNS. CDR3 loop: CASQSTGGEFYQPQHF. The CDR3 DNA is TGTGCCAGCCAATCGACAGGGGGCGAATTTTATCAGCCCCAGCATTTT.

The V gene is TRBV10-3, the J gene TRBJ2-5; maybe TRBD1 (5 bases). CDR3 length: 11 residues. CDR1 is ENHRY and CDR2 is SYGVKD in the germline V gene. The ends were cut back, 10 bases at V and 3 bases at J, with 9 bases in the middle. The chain's CDR3 is CATGREETQYF. The CDR3 DNA reads TGTGCCACCGGCAGGGAAGAGACCCAGTACTTC.

The chain carries TRBV29-1 and TRBJ2-7; the D gene is possibly TRBD1 (6 bases). Trimming pared 7 bases from V and 2 bases from J, leaving 18 bases between. CDR1 and CDR2 from the germline V gene are SQVTM and ANQGSEA. The CDR3 totals 14 residues. CDR3 sequence (DNA): TGCAGCGGCCGCCCCCGGGACACCACCTACGAGCAGTACTTC. The encoded protein is CSGRPRDTTYEQYF.

This clone appeared once. V usage is TRBV4-2 and J usage is TRBJ2-7, with 10 bases aligning to TRBD2. The CDR3 runs 16 residues. The V segment lost 4 bases and the J segment 5 bases; nucleotides outside the gene matches: 11. In germline, CDR1 is LGHNA, CDR2 YNFKEQ. CDR3 amino acids: CASSPGLAVGSDEQYF. The CDR3 DNA reads as TGTGCCAGCAGCCCCGGACTAGCGGTTGGGTCAGACGAGCAGTACTTC.

The chain carries TRBV10-3 and TRBJ2-5, with a tentative D call TRBD1 (5 bases). The DNA end is a closer match to TRBJ2-7, so the J assignment may be wrong. The CDR3 runs 12 residues. Germline lookup yields CDR1 ENHRY and CDR2 SYGVKD. In DNA, the CDR3 is TGTGCCATCAGGGACAACTCCTACGAGCAGTACTTC. It is translated as CAIRDNSYEQYF.

This sequence joins TRBV5-1 and TRBJ2-7; TRBD2 matches at 16 bases. This CDR3 spans 18 amino acids. Looked up from germline, CDR1 is SGHRS and CDR2 is YFSETQ. Losses at the gene ends were 4 bases for V and 1 base for J; bases not matched to a gene: 8. The CDR3 protein is CASSPGTSGRGLSYEQYF. CDR3 nucleotide sequence: TGCGCCAGCAGCCCCGGGACTAGCGGGAGGGGGCTATCCTACGAGCAGTACTTC.

The J gene is TRBJ1-5, the V gene TRBV6-5; unclear D gene. The CDR3 loop spans 12 amino acids. Germline loops: CDR1 MNHEY, CDR2 SVGAGI. V shed 8 bases and J shed 9 bases, with 14 bases lying between them. Here the CDR3 reads CASGSTSWPQHF. DNA of the CDR3: TGTGCCAGCGGCTCCACGTCTTGGCCCCAGCATTTT.

This clone was seen more than once but under ten times. The same CDR3 can be traced to other DNA sequences in this sample. This rearrangement joins TRBV29-1 to TRBJ2-7; possible D gene TRBD1, 6 bases. Trimming took off 2 bases at V and 3 bases at J, with 11 bases between the two ends. The CDR3 length is 13 residues. The germline gives CDR1 SQVTM, CDR2 ANQGSEA. The CDR3 nucleotides read TGCAGCGTTGAAAAGGGGGAAGGCTACGAGCAGTACTTC. This translates into CSVEKGEGYEQYF.

Only a few counts were recorded for this clone. The V and J genes are TRBV7-9 and TRBJ1-2; D is uncertain. V was clipped by 2 bases and J by 2 bases, with 6 bases between them. The length of the CDR3 is 13 residues. Germline CDR1 and CDR2: SEHNR and FQNEAQ (reference sequence). The CDR3 DNA is TGTGCCAGCAGCTTATCCCAGAACTATGGCTACACCTTC. Protein: CASSLSQNYGYTF.

The chain has TRBV5-4 and TRBJ2-5, with D perhaps TRBD1 (6 bases). CDR1 SGHNT and CDR2 YYREEE come from the germline V gene (reference sequence). Trimming took off 4 bases at V and 2 bases at J, with 9 bases between the two ends. CDR3 length equals 13 residues. The CDR3 DNA follows: TGTGCCAGCAGCACCCAGGGGCAAGAGACCCAGTACTTC. This gives the protein CASSTQGQETQYF.

The CDR3: CASSPKTGEETQYF. DNA for the CDR3: TGTGCCAGCTCACCGAAGACAGGCGAAGAGACCCAGTACTTC. The rearrangement joins TRBV18 to TRBJ2-5; TRBD1 is a possible D gene (6 bases). V was clipped by 3 bases and J by 3 bases, with 11 bases between them. The CDR3 runs to 14 residues. Germline V gene lookup returns CDR1 KGHSH and CDR2 LQKENI.